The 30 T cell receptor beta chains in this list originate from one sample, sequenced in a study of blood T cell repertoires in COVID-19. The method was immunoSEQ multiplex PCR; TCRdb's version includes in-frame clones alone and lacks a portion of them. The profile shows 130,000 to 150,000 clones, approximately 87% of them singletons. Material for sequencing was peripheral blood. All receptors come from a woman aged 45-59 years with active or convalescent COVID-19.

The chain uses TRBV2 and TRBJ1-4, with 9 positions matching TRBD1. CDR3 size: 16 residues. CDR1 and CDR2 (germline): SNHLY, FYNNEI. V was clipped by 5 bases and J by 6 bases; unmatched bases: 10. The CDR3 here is CASSNRDRADDEKLFF. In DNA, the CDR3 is TGTGCCAGCAGTAACCGGGACAGGGCCGATGATGAAAAACTGTTTTTT.

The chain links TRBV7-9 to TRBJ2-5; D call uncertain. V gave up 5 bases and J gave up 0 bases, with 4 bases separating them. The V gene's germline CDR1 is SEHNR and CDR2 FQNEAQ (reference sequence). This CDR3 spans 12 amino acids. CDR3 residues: CASSTDQETQYF. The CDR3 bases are TGTGCCAGCAGCACTGACCAAGAGACCCAGTACTTC.

The CDR3 loop is CASGKRTGGAVAFF. DNA for the CDR3: TGTGCTAGTGGCAAACGGACAGGGGGCGCGGTAGCTTTCTTT. This chain connects TRBV12-5 to TRBJ1-1, with 11 bases lining up with TRBD1. CDR1 and CDR2 from the germline V gene are LGHNT and FRNRAP. With 6 bases clipped from V and 10 bases from J, the junction kept 10 bases outside the gene matches. The CDR3 loop spans 14 amino acids.

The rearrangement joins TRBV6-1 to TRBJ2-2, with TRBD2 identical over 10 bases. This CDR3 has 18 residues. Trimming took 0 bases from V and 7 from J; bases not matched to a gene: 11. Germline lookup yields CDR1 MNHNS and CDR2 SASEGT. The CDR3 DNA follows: TGTGCCAGCAGTGAAGCGGTCCCTAGCGGGAGAGCCGTCGGGGAGCTGTTTTTT. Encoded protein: CASSEAVPSGRAVGELFF.

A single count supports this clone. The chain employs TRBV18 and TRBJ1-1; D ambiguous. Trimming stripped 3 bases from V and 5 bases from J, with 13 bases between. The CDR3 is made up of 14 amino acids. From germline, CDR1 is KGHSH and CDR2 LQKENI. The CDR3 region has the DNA TGTGCCAGCTCACCGGGCAGTGATTTAACTGAAGCTTTCTTT. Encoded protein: CASSPGSDLTEAFF.

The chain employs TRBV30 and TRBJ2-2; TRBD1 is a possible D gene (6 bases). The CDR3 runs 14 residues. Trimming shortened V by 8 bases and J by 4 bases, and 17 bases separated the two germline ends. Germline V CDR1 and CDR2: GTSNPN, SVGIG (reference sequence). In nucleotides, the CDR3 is TGTGCCCTACGGGGACATGGGGGCACCGGGGAGCTGTTTTTT. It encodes CALRGHGGTGELFF.

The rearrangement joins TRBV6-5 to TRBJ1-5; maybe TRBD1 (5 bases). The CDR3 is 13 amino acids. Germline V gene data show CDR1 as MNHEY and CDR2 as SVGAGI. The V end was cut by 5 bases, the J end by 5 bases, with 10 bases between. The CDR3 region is CASSLEGDQPQHF. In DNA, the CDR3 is TGTGCCAGCAGTCTAGAAGGGGATCAGCCCCAGCATTTT.

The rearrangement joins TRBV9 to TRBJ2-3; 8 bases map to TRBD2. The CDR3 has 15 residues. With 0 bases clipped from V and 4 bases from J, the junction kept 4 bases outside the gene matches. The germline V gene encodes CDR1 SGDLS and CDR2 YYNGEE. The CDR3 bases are TGTGCCAGCAGCGTAGGGGGACTAGGTTCAGATACGCAGTATTTT. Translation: CASSVGGLGSDTQYF.

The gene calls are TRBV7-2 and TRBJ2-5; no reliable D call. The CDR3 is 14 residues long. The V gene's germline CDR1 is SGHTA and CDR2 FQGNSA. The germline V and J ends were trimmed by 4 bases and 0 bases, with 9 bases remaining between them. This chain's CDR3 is CASSSLMYQETQYF. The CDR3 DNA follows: TGTGCCAGCAGCTCCTTAATGTACCAAGAGACCCAGTACTTC.

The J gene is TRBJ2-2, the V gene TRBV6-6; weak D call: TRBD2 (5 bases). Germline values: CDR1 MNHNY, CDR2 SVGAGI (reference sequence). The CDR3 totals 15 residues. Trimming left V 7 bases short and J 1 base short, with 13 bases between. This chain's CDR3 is CASNLRRGNTGELFF. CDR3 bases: TGTGCCAGCAATTTACGACGGGGGAACACCGGGGAGCTGTTTTTT.

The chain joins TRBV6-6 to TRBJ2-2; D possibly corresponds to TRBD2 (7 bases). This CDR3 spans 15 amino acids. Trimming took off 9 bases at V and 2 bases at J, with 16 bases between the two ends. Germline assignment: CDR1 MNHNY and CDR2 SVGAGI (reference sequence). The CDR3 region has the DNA TGTGCCAGTAGGGGGGGGCAGCTTAACACCGGGGAGCTGTTTTTT. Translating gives CASRGGQLNTGELFF.

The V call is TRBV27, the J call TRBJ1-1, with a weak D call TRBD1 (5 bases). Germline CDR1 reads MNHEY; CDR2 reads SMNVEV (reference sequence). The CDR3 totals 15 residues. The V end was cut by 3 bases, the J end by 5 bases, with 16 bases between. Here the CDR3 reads CASSFGAGSRTEAFF. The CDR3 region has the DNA TGTGCCAGCAGTTTTGGGGCCGGTAGTAGGACTGAAGCTTTCTTT.

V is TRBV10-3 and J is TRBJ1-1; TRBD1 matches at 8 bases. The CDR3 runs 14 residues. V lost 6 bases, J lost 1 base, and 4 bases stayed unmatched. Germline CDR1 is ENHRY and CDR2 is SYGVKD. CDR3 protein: CAIRLDRENTEAFF. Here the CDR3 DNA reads TGTGCCATCAGACTGGACAGGGAGAACACTGAAGCTTTCTTT.

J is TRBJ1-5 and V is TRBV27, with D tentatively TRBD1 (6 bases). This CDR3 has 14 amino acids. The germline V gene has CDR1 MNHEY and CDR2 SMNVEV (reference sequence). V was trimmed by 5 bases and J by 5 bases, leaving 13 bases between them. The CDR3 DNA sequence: TGTGCCAGCAGTGGAAGGACAGCCGATCAGCCCCAGCATTTT. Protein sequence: CASSGRTADQPQHF.

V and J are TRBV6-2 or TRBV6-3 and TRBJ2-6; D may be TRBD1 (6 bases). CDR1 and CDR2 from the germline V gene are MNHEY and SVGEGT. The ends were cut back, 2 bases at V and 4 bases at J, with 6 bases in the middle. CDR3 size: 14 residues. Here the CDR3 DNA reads TGTGCCAGCAGTTACAGGGGGGGGGCCAACGTCCTGACTTTC. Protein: CASSYRGGANVLTF.

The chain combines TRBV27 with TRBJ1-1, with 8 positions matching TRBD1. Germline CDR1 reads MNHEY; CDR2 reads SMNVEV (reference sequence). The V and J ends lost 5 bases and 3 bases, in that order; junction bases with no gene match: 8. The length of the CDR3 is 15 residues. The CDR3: CASSITGGGHTEAFF. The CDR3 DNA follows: TGTGCCAGCAGTATTACAGGGGGGGGGCACACTGAAGCTTTCTTT.

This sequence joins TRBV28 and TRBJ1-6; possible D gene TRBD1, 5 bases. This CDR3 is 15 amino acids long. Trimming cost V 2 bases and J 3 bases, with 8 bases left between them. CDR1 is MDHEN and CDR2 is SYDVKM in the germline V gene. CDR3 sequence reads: CASSLEQGYNSPLHF. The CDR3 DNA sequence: TGTGCCAGCAGTTTAGAGCAGGGCTATAATTCACCCCTCCACTTT.

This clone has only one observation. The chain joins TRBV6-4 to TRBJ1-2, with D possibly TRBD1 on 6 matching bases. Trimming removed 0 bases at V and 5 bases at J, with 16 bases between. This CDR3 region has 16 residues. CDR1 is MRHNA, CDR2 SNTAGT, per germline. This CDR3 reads CASSDSTGKGVYGYTF. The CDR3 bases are TGTGCCAGCAGTGACTCGACCGGCAAGGGGGTATATGGCTACACCTTC.

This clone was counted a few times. Written as DNA, the CDR3 is TGTGCCAGCAGTACGAGGTCCGAGCAGTACTTC. Translating gives CASSTRSEQYF. The rearrangement joins TRBV6-5 to TRBJ2-7; D uncertain. V lost 5 bases to trimming and J lost 6 bases, with 8 bases between them. This CDR3 comprises 11 residues. Per the germline V gene, CDR1 is MNHEY and CDR2 is SVGAGI.

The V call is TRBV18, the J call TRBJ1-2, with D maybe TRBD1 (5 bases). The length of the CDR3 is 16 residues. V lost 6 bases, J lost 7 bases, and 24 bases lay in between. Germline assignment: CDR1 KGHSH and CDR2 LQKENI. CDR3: CASSRGRGIGEGGYTF. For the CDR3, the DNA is TGTGCCAGCTCCCGGGGAAGAGGAATAGGGGAGGGTGGCTACACCTTC.

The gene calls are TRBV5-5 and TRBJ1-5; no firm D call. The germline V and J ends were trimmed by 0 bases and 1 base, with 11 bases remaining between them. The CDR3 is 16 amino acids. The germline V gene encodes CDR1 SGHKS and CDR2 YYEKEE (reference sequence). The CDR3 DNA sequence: TGTGCCAGCAGCTTGGGGCCCGGAGGAAGCAATCAGCCCCAGCATTTT. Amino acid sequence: CASSLGPGGSNQPQHF.

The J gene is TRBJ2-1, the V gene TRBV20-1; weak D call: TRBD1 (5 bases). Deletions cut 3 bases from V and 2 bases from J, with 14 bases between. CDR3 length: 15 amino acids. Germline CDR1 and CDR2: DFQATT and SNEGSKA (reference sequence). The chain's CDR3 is CSASPGATTYNEQFF. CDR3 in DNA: TGCAGTGCTAGTCCTGGGGCGACCACCTACAATGAGCAGTTCTTC.

The CDR3, as DNA: TGTGCCACCCGCGAGGGCGGGAGACCCACCGGGGAGCTGTTTTTT. It yields the protein CATREGGRPTGELFF. The V and J genes are TRBV28 and TRBJ2-2; the match to TRBD2 covers 7 bases. J was trimmed by 4 bases and V by 10 bases; bases with no gene match: 12. The CDR3 is 15 amino acids. Germline lookup yields CDR1 MDHEN and CDR2 SYDVKM.

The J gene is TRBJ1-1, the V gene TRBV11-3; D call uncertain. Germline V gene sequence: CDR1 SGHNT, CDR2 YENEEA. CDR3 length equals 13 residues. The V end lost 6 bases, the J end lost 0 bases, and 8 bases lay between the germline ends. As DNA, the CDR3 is TGTGCCAGCAGTAGGGAGATGAACACTGAAGCTTTCTTT. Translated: CASSREMNTEAFF.

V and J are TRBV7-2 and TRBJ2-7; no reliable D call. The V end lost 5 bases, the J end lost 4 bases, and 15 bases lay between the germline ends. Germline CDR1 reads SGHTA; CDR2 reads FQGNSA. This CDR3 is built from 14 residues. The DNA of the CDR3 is TGTGCCAGCAGCCCCCGGGTAGCTTCTTACGAGCAGTACTTC. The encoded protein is CASSPRVASYEQYF. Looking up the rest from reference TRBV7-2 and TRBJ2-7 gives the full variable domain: GAGVSQSPSNKVTEKGKDVELRCDPISGHTALYWYRQSLGQGLEFLIYFQGNSAPDKSGLPSDRFSAERTGGSVSTLTIQRTQQEDSAVYLCASSPRVASYEQYFGPGTRLTVT.

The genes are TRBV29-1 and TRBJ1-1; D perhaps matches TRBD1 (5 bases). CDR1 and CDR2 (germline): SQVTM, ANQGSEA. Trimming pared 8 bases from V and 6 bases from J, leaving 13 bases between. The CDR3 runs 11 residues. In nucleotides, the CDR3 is TGCAGCTCCGGGACTGCCTCTGAAGCTTTCTTT. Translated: CSSGTASEAFF.

The chain's CDR3 is CASSIQGPPLYGYTF. The CDR3, as DNA: TGTGCCAGTAGTATTCAGGGGCCGCCCCTTTATGGCTACACCTTC. The chain is built from TRBV19 and TRBJ1-2; possible D gene TRBD1, 6 bases. Germline values: CDR1 LNHDA, CDR2 SQIVND (reference sequence). The CDR3 totals 15 residues. Trimming pared 3 bases from V and 5 bases from J, leaving 16 bases between.

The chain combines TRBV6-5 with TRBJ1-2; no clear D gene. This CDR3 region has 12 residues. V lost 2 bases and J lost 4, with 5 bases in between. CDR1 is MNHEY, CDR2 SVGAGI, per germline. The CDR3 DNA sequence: TGTGCCAGCAGTTACGCGGGCTATGGCTACACCTTC. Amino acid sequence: CASSYAGYGYTF.

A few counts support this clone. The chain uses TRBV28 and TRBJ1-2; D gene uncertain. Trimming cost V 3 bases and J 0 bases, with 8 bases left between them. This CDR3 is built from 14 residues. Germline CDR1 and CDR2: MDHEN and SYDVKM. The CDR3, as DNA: TGTGCCAGCAGTTTTGCCATAGCTAACTATGGCTACACCTTC. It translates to CASSFAIANYGYTF.

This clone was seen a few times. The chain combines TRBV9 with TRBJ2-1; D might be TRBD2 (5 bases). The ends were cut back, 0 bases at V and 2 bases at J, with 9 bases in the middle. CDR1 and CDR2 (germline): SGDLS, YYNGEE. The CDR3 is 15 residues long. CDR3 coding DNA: TGTGCCAGCAGCGTAGATCCGGGAACCTACAATGAGCAGTTCTTC. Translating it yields CASSVDPGTYNEQFF.